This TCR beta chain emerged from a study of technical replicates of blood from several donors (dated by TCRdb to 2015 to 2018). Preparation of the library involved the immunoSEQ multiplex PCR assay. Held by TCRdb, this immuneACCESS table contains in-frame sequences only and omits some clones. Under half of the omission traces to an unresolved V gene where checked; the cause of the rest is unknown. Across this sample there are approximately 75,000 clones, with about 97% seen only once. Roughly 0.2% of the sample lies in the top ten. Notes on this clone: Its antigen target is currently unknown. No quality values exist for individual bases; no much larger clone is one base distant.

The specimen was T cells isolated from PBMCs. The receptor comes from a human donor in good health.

DNA sequence: TGTGCCAGCAGCCCCATTACCGAGCCTGAGCAGTTCTTC. Translated, this is CASSPITEPEQFF. This chain joins TRBV6-5 to TRBJ2-1; the D gene is not confidently resolved. Including the terminal cysteine and phenylalanine, the CDR3 comprises 13 residues. Only CDR3 DNA is held: 39 bases, read in frame from base 1. CDR1 and CDR2 are drawn from the germline V gene: MNHEY, SVGAGI. Deletion took 6 bases off V and 9 bases off J, with a span of 15 bases between the germline ends.